This T cell receptor (beta chain) emerged from a study of long-term antiretroviral therapy in people with HIV. A v3.0 immunoSEQ assay was performed at survey level. Only in-frame clones appear in the TCRdb table, and some are missing; sequencing was by immunoSEQ multiplex PCR. The sample lists approximately 26,000 clones; just over 90% were seen once. The CDR3 is 15 amino acids. The germline V gene encodes CDR1 MNHEY and CDR2 SMNVEV (reference sequence). V was clipped by 5 bases and J by 4 bases; unmatched bases: 6. The sample here was unsorted PBMCs, taken 3.1 years after starting antiretroviral therapy. V gene TRBV27 combines with J gene TRBJ1-4; 8 bases are a match to TRBD1. The TCR was taken from a man younger than 30 with HIV. The CDR3 region has the DNA TGTGCCAGCAGTCCCCGGACAGGGAGTAATGAAAAACTGTTTTTT. Its protein product is CASSPRTGSNEKLFF.